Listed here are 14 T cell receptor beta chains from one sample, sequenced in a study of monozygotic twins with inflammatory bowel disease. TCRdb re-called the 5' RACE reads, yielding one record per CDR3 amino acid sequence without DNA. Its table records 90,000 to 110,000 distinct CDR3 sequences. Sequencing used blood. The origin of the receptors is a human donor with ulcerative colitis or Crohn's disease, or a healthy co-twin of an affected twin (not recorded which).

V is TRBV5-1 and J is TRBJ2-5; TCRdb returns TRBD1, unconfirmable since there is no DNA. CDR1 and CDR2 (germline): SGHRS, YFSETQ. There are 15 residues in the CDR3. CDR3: CASSPLTEPQETQYF.

CDR3: CASSQPGGEQFF. The chain carries TRBV12-3 or TRBV12-4 and TRBJ2-1; no DNA is available, so the TRBD2 call from TCRdb remains unchecked. This CDR3 is 12 amino acids long.

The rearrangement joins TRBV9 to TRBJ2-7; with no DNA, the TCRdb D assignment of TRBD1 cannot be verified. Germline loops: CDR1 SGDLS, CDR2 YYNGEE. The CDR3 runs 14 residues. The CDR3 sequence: CASSEGTGNYEQYF.

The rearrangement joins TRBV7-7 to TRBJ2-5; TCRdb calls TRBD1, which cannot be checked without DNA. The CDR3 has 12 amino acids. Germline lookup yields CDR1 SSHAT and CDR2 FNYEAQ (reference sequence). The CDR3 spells CASSQGAETQYF.

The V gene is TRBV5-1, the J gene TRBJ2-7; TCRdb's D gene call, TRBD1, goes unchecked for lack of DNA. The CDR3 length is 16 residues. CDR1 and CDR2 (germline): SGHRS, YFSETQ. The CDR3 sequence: CASSLSQGDISYEQYF.

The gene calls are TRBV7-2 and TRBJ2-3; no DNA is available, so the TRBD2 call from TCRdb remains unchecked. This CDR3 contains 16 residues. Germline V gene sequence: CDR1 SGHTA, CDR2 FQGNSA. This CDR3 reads CASRGSGGLSADTQYF. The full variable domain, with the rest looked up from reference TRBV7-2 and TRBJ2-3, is GAGVSQSPSNKVTEKGKDVELRCDPISGHTALYWYRQSLGQGLEFLIYFQGNSAPDKSGLPSDRFSAERTGGSVSTLTIQRTQQEDSAVYLCASRGSGGLSADTQYFGPGTRLTVL.

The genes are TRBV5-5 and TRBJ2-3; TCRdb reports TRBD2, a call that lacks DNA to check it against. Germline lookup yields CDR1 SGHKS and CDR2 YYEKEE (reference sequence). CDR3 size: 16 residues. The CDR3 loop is CASSLLIAGSTDTQYF.

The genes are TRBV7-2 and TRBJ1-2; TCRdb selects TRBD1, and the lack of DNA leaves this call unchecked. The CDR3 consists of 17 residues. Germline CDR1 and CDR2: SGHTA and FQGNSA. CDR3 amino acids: CASSLGARGGLRDGYTF.

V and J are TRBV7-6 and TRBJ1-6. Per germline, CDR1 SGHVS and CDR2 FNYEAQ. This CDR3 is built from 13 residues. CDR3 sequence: CASSFDPNSPLHF. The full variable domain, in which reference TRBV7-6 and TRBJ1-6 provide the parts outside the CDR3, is GAGVSQSPRYKVTKRGQDVALRCDPISGHVSLYWYRQALGQGPEFLTYFNYEAQQDKSGLPNDRFSAERPEGSISTLTIQRTEQRDSAMYRCASSFDPNSPLHFGNGTRLTVT.

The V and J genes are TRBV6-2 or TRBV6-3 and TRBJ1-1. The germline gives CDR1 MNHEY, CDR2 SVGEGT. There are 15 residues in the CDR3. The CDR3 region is CASSLEGVFSPEAFF.

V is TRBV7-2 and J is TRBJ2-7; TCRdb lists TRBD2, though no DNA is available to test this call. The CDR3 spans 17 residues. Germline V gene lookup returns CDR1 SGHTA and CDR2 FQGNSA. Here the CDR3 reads CASSVAKPGTTPYEQYF.

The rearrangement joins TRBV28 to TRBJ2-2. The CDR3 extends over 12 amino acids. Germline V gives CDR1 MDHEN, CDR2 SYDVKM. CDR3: CASNEIDGELFF.

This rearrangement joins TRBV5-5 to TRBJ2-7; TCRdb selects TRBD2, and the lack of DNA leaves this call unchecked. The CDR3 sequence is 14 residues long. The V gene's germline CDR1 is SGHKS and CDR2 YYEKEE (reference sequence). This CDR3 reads CASSLSSGIYEQYF.

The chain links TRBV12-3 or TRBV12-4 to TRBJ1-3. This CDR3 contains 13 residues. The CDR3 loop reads CASSYTFGNTIYF.